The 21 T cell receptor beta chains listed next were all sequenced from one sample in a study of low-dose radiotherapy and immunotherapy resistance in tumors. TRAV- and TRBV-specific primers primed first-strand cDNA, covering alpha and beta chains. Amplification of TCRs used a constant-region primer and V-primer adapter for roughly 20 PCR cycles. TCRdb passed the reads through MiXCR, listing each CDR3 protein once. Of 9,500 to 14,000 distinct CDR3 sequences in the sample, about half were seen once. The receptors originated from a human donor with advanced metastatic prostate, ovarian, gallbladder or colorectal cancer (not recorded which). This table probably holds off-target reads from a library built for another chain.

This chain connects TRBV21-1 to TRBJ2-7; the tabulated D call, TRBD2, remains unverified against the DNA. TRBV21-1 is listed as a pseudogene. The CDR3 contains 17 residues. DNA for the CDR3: TGTGCCAGCAGCTCACTGAGTTTAGCGGGAGGGCCAAACGAGCAGTACTTC. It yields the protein CASSSLSLAGGPNEQYF.

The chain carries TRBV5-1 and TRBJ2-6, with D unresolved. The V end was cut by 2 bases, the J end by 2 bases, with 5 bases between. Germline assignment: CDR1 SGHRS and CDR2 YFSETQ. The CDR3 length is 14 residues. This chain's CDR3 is CASSLSPGANVLTF. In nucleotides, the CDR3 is TGCGCCAGCAGCTTAAGTCCTGGGGCCAACGTCCTGACTTTC.

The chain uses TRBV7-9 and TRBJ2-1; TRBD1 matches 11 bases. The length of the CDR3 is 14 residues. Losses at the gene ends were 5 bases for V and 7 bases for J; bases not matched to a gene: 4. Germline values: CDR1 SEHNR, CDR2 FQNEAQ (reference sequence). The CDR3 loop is CASSPGTGGNEQFF. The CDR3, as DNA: TGTGCCAGCAGCCCCGGGACAGGGGGGAATGAGCAGTTCTTC.

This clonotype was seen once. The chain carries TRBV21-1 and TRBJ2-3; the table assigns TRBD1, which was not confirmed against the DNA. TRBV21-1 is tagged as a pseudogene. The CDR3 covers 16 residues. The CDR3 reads CASSKARQGITDTQYF. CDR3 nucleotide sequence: TGTGCCAGCAGCAAAGCGCGACAGGGGATCACAGATACGCAGTATTTT.

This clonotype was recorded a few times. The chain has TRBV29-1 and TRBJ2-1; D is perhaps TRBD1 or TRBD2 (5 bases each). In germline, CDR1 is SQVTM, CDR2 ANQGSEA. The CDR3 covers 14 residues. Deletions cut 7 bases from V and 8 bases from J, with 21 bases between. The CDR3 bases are TGCAGCGCCGGGACCCGACAGACCCTGGATGAGCAGTTCTTC. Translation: CSAGTRQTLDEQFF.

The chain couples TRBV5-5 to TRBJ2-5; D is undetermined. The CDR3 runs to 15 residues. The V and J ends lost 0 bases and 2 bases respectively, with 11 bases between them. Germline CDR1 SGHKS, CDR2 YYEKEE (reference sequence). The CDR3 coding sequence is TGTGCCAGCAGCTTGGCCCCGACAAATCAAGAGACCCAGTACTTC. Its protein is CASSLAPTNQETQYF.

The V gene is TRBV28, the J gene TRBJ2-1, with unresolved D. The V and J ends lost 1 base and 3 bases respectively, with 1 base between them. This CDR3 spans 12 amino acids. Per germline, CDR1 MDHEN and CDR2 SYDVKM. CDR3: CASSLFYNEQFF. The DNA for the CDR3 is TGTGCCAGCAGTTTATTCTACAATGAGCAGTTCTTC.

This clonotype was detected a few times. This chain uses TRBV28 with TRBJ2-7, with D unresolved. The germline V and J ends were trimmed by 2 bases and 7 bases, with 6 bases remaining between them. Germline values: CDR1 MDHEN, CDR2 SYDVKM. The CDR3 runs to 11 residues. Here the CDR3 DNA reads TGTGCCAGCAGTTTAGTCTGGGAGCAGTACTTC. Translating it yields CASSLVWEQYF.

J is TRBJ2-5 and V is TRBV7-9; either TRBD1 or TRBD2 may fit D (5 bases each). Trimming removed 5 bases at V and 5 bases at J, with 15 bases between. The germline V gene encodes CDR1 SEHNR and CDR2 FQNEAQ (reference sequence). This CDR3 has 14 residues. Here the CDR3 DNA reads TGTGCCAGCAGCCCCGATCGGGGCTCGGAGACCCAGTACTTC. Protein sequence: CASSPDRGSETQYF.

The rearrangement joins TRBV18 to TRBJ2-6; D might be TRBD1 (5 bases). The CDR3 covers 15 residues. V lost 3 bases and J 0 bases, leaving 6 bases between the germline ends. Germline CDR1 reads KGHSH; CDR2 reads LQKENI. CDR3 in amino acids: CASSPQGSGANVLTF. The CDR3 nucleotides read TGTGCCAGCTCACCTCAGGGCTCTGGGGCCAACGTCCTGACTTTC.

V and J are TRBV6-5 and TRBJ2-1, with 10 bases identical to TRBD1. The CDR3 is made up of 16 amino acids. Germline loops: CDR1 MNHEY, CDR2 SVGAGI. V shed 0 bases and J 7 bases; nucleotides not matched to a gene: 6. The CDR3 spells CASSYSGTGDMNEQFF. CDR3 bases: TGTGCCAGCAGTTACTCCGGGACAGGGGACATGAATGAGCAGTTCTTC.

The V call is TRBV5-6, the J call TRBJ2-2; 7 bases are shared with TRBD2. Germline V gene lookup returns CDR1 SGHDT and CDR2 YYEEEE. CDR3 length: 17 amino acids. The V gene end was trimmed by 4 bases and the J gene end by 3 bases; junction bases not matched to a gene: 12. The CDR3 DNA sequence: TGTGCCAGCAGCGCATTATGGCGGGGGATGGACACCGGGGAGCTGTTTTTT. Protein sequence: CASSALWRGMDTGELFF.

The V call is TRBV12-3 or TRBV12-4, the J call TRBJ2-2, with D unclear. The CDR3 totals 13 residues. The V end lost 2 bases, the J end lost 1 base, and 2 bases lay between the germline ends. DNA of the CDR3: TGTGCCAGCAGTTTACAGAACACCGGGGAGCTGTTTTTT. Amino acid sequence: CASSLQNTGELFF.

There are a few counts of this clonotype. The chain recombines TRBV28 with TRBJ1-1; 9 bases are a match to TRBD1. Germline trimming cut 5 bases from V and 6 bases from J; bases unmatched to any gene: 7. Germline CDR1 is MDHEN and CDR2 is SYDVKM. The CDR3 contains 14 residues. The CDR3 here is CASSEQGAKAEAFF. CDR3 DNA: TGTGCCAGCAGTGAACAGGGGGCGAAGGCTGAAGCTTTCTTT.

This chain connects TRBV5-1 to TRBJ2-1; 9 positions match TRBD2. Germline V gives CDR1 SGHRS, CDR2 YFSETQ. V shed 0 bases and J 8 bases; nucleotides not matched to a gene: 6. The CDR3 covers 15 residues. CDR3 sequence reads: CASSLAGSGSDEQFF. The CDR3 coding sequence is TGCGCCAGCAGCTTGGCCGGTAGCGGGAGTGATGAGCAGTTCTTC.

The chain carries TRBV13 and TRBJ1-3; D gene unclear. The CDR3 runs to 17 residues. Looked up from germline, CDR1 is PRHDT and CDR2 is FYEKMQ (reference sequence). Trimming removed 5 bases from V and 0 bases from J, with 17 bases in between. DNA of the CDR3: TGTGCCAGCAGCCTGGGATTTTCAACTCTCTCTGGAAACACCATATATTTT. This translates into CASSLGFSTLSGNTIYF.

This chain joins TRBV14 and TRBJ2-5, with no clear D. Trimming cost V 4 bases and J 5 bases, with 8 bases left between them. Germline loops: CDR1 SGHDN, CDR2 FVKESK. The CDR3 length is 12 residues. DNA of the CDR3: TGTGCCAGCAGCCGCCGAAGGGAGACCCAGTACTTC. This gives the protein CASSRRRETQYF.

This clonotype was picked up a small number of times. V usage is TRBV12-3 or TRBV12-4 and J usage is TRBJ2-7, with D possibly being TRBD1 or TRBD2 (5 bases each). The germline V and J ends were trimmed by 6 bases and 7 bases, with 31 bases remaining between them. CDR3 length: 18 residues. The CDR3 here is CASSSSGRTLIGAKEQYF. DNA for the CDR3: TGTGCCAGCAGCTCTTCGGGACGGACCTTGATTGGGGCGAAAGAGCAGTACTTC.

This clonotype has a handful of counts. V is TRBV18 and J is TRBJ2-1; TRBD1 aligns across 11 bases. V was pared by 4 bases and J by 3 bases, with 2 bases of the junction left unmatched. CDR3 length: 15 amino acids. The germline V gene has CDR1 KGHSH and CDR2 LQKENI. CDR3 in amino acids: CASSRGTGGYNEQFF. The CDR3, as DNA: TGTGCCAGCTCACGAGGGACAGGGGGCTACAATGAGCAGTTCTTC.

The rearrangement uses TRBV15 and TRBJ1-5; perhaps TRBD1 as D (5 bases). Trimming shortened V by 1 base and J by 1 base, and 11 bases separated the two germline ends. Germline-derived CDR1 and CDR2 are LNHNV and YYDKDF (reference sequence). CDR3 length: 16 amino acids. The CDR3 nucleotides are TGTGCCACCAGCAGAGTCGGGGGGAAGAGCAATCAGCCCCAGCATTTT. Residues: CATSRVGGKSNQPQHF.

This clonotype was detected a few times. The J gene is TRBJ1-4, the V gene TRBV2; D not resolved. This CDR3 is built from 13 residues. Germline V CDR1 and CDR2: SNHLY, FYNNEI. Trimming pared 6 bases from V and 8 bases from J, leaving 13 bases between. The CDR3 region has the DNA TGTGCCAGCAGATGGCAGGATAACGAAAAACTGTTTTTT. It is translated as CASRWQDNEKLFF.